The rows below give T cell receptor beta chains drawn from one sample of a study of T cell responses to AZD1222 COVID-19 vaccine. The assay was immunoSEQ multiplex PCR, and TCRdb's table has in-frame clones only and misses some. The repertoire consists of around 95,000 clones, with 87% occurring once and the leading ten covering 4% to 4.5%. The sequencing here drew on peripheral blood, taken on day 0 of MenACWY control vaccination. The origin of the receptors is an adult in good health. Both conserved end residues are part of each CDR3. Each record gives: V gene, J gene, CDR3 protein.

>TRBV30|TRBJ1-6
CAWSPWTGDFSYNSPLHF
>TRBV19|TRBJ2-5
CASSLDREYQETQYF
>TRBV5-1|TRBJ1-1
CASSLIGGDTEAFF
>TRBV28|TRBJ1-1
CASSYRVEAFF
>TRBV6-5|TRBJ1-1
CASSRQGRTEAFF
>TRBV29-1|TRBJ2-1
CSVEGTSGYEQFF
>TRBV11-2|TRBJ1-1
CASRFTGDTEAFF
>TRBV18|TRBJ2-7
CASSPTGQGNEQYF
>TRBV5-1|TRBJ1-1
CASSWGGSNTEAFF
>TRBV10-3|TRBJ2-1
CAITPGGGNEQFF
>TRBV14|TRBJ1-1
CASSQGPVGNTEAFF
>TRBV5-4|TRBJ2-7
CASSTRGTYEQYF
>TRBV10-3|TRBJ1-1
CAIQTGVGGTEAFF
>TRBV20-1|TRBJ2-7
CSASRPESYEQYF
>TRBV27|TRBJ2-7
CASSSDSDEQYF
>TRBV6-5|TRBJ2-3
CASSYQGGAYTQYF
>TRBV3-1/TRBV3-2|TRBJ1-2
CASSPRNPNRGYGYTF
>TRBV5-1|TRBJ2-1
CASRISGQYNEQFF
>TRBV4-2|TRBJ2-3
CASSQGGSTDTQYF